These 26 T cell receptor beta chains were all obtained from the same sample, sequenced in a study of blood T cell repertoires in COVID-19. Generated by immunoSEQ multiplex PCR, the TCRdb table keeps only in-frame clones and is missing some. The sample lists some 250,000 clones; around 93% were seen once. The sample was PBMCs or T cells enriched from blood (not recorded which). These receptors all come from a human donor in a cohort exposed to, infected with or recovered from COVID-19 (not recorded which). The donor label of this sample is uncertain.

This chain connects TRBV6-2 or TRBV6-3 to TRBJ1-6; D is undetermined. Germline loops: CDR1 MNHEY, CDR2 SVGEGT. V was clipped by 0 bases and J by 0 bases, with 12 bases between them. The CDR3 is made up of 18 amino acids. In nucleotides, the CDR3 is TGTGCCAGCAGTTACTCGCGGCGATTACTCTCCTATAATTCACCCCTCCACTTT. It codes for CASSYSRRLLSYNSPLHF.

This clone was recorded once. The V gene is TRBV9, the J gene TRBJ2-1, with 8 bases fitting TRBD2. Germline CDR1 is SGDLS and CDR2 is YYNGEE. V was clipped by 0 bases and J by 7 bases; unmatched bases: 3. This CDR3 spans 14 amino acids. CDR3: CASSVVASGNEQFF. CDR3 in DNA: TGTGCCAGCAGCGTAGTGGCTAGCGGGAATGAGCAGTTCTTC.

A note on this clone: Other DNA sequences in this sample translate to the same CDR3. The chain recombines TRBV19 with TRBJ1-1; D might be TRBD1 (5 bases). In germline, CDR1 is LNHDA, CDR2 SQIVND (reference sequence). V was pared by 5 bases and J by 1 base, with 11 bases between. The CDR3 runs to 14 residues. The DNA for the CDR3 is TGTGCCAGTAGTGCGGGGACGGGGAACACTGAAGCTTTCTTT. Amino acid sequence: CASSAGTGNTEAFF. The complete variable domain, with remaining parts taken from reference TRBV19 and TRBJ1-1, reads DGGITQSPKYLFRKEGQNVTLSCEQNLNHDAMYWYRQDPGQGLRLIYYSQIVNDFQKGDIAEGYSVSREKKESFPLTVTSAQKNPTAFYLCASSAGTGNTEAFFGQGTRLTVV.

The J gene is TRBJ1-6, the V gene TRBV3-1 (or the pseudogene TRBV3-2), with TRBD1 as a possible D gene (6 bases). Germline V gene sequence: CDR1 LGHDT, CDR2 YNNKEL (reference sequence). The V gene lost 4 bases and the J gene lost 9 bases, with 16 bases spanning the gap. CDR3 length equals 15 residues. The DNA for the CDR3 is TGTGCCAGCAGCCCCCGAAGGGGGGGGATTTCACCCCTCCACTTT. Encoded protein: CASSPRRGGISPLHF.

This chain connects TRBV7-9 to TRBJ1-1; D is unclear. This CDR3 comprises 15 residues. Looked up from germline, CDR1 is SEHNR and CDR2 is FQNEAQ (reference sequence). Trimming removed 5 bases from V and 1 base from J, with 14 bases in between. The CDR3 is CASSQHAARNTEAFF. The CDR3 DNA is TGTGCCAGCAGCCAACATGCGGCGAGGAACACTGAAGCTTTCTTT. The full variable domain, with the rest looked up from reference TRBV7-9 and TRBJ1-1, is DTGVSQNPRHKITKRGQNVTFRCDPISEHNRLYWYRQTLGQGPEFLTYFQNEAQLEKSRLLSDRFSAERPKGSFSTLEIQRTEQGDSAMYLCASSQHAARNTEAFFGQGTRLTVV.

The chain is built from TRBV6-2 or TRBV6-3 and TRBJ1-1, with a tentative D call TRBD1 (6 bases). Germline V gives CDR1 MNHEY, CDR2 SVGEGT. The CDR3 runs 16 residues. Trimming stripped 5 bases from V and 3 bases from J, with 19 bases between. In DNA, the CDR3 is TGTGCCAGCAGTGACCCCCATACACAGGGTTACACTGAAGCTTTCTTT. It is translated as CASSDPHTQGYTEAFF.

V and J are TRBV4-1 and TRBJ1-4; D is uncertain. Looked up from germline, CDR1 is MGHRA and CDR2 is YSYEKL. The CDR3 length is 16 residues. The V gene lost 0 bases and the J gene lost 4 bases, with 12 bases spanning the gap. CDR3 protein: CASSQDAGVGNEKLFF. DNA for the CDR3: TGCGCCAGCAGCCAAGATGCGGGCGTGGGTAATGAAAAACTGTTTTTT.

V usage is TRBV7-6 and J usage is TRBJ1-5, with a possible D match to TRBD1 (6 bases). In germline, CDR1 is SGHVS, CDR2 FNYEAQ. V was clipped by 5 bases and J by 0 bases, with 17 bases between them. This CDR3 is built from 17 residues. CDR3 amino acids: CASSPEGGDFSNQPQHF. Here the CDR3 DNA reads TGTGCCAGCAGCCCCGAGGGGGGGGACTTTAGCAATCAGCCCCAGCATTTT.

This chain connects TRBV3-1 (or the pseudogene TRBV3-2) to TRBJ2-2; 8 bases fit TRBD1. The CDR3 runs to 15 residues. V lost 6 bases and J lost 8; bases outside the gene matches: 11. Germline lookup yields CDR1 LGHDT and CDR2 YNNKEL (reference sequence). The CDR3: CASSLSGTGTGELFF. The CDR3 bases are TGTGCCAGCAGTCTTTCCGGGACAGGTACAGGGGAGCTGTTTTTT.

V usage is TRBV7-9 and J usage is TRBJ2-4, with a tentative D call TRBD2 (5 bases). The V end lost 5 bases, the J end lost 5 bases, and 10 bases lay between the germline ends. This CDR3 is built from 13 residues. CDR1 and CDR2 from the germline V gene are SEHNR and FQNEAQ (reference sequence). The CDR3 loop is CASSRGSQNIQYF. The CDR3 DNA sequence: TGTGCCAGCAGCCGCGGGTCCCAAAACATTCAGTACTTC.

J is TRBJ1-2 and V is TRBV9, with D possibly TRBD1 on 6 matching bases. This CDR3 is 19 amino acids long. The V gene lost 3 bases and the J gene lost 1 base, with 25 bases spanning the gap. Germline V CDR1 and CDR2: SGDLS, YYNGEE. The CDR3 reads CASSATTGPLTFLNYGYTF. CDR3 DNA: TGTGCCAGCAGCGCCACCACAGGGCCGTTGACGTTCCTTAACTATGGCTACACCTTC.

This chain uses TRBV9 with TRBJ1-2; D is undetermined. V lost 3 bases and J 4 bases, leaving 19 bases between the germline ends. Germline values: CDR1 SGDLS, CDR2 YYNGEE. The CDR3 sequence is 16 residues long. The CDR3 protein is CASSGLLTSHPYGYTF. In DNA, the CDR3 is TGTGCCAGCAGCGGTCTCTTGACTTCACACCCCTATGGCTACACCTTC.

The V call is TRBV6-2 or TRBV6-3, the J call TRBJ2-5, with D unresolved. This CDR3 region has 12 residues. V gave up 5 bases and J gave up 13 bases, with 17 bases separating them. Looked up from germline, CDR1 is MNHEY and CDR2 is SVGEGT. The CDR3 spells CASSPSHDSRYF. In DNA form, the CDR3 reads TGTGCCAGCAGTCCAAGCCATGACTCCAGGTACTTC.

This clone was picked up a small number of times. The chain couples TRBV19 to TRBJ1-4, with 10 bases fitting TRBD1. Germline V gene sequence: CDR1 LNHDA, CDR2 SQIVND (reference sequence). CDR3 size: 15 residues. V dropped 3 bases and J dropped 7; count of bases not matched to a gene: 5. In nucleotides, the CDR3 is TGTGCCAGTAGTATTCCGGGACAGGGGAGTGAAAAACTGTTTTTT. It is translated as CASSIPGQGSEKLFF.

This sequence joins TRBV6-1 and TRBJ1-2; TRBD1 aligns across 11 bases. V shed 1 base, J shed 5 bases, and the junction held 3 bases outside the gene matches. Germline CDR1 reads MNHNS; CDR2 reads SASEGT. The CDR3 runs 15 residues. CDR3 in amino acids: CASSEGTGGWYGYTF. The CDR3 coding sequence is TGTGCCAGCAGTGAAGGGACAGGGGGCTGGTATGGCTACACCTTC.

The J gene is TRBJ1-1, the V gene TRBV5-1, with TRBD1 identical over 9 bases. The CDR3 sequence is 13 residues long. V shed 5 bases and J 6 bases; nucleotides not matched to a gene: 5. CDR1 SGHRS and CDR2 YFSETQ come from the germline V gene. The CDR3 here is CASSGTGTPEAFF. The CDR3 DNA is TGCGCCAGCAGTGGGACAGGGACTCCTGAAGCTTTCTTT.

This sequence joins TRBV2 and TRBJ2-7, with a weak D call TRBD2 (6 bases). The length of the CDR3 is 15 residues. The germline CDR1 and CDR2 sequences are SNHLY and FYNNEI. V was cut by 3 bases and J by 2 bases, with 14 bases left in between. The CDR3 DNA reads TGTGCCAGCAGTGAGGGGCGGGGACGCCCCTACGAGCAGTACTTC. Encoded protein: CASSEGRGRPYEQYF. The variable domain in full, completed from reference TRBV2 and TRBJ2-7, reads EPEVTQTPSHQVTQMGQEVILRCVPISNHLYFYWYRQILGQKVEFLVSFYNNEISEKSEIFDDQFSVERPDGSNFTLKIRSTKLEDSAMYFCASSEGRGRPYEQYFGPGTRLTVT.

The chain has TRBV7-3 and TRBJ2-5; 9 bases are a match to TRBD1. There are 14 residues in the CDR3. With V trimmed by 3 bases and J by 4 bases, 3 bases remained unmatched. The germline CDR1 and CDR2 sequences are SGHTA and FQGTGA. CDR3 sequence: CASSLTGGLETQYF. The CDR3 region has the DNA TGTGCCAGCAGCTTGACAGGGGGACTAGAGACCCAGTACTTC.

The chain is built from TRBV29-1 and TRBJ2-3; D remains unclear. V lost 4 bases and J 0 bases, leaving 14 bases between the germline ends. The CDR3 is made up of 15 amino acids. Germline V CDR1 and CDR2: SQVTM, ANQGSEA. The CDR3 coding sequence is TGCAGCGTTGGTCGACTCAGATCTAGCACAGATACGCAGTATTTT. It specifies CSVGRLRSSTDTQYF.

The gene calls are TRBV5-1 and TRBJ2-7; D ambiguous. Germline V gene sequence: CDR1 SGHRS, CDR2 YFSETQ. V lost 0 bases to trimming and J lost 6 bases, with 13 bases between them. The CDR3 runs 14 residues. CDR3 nucleotide sequence: TGCGCCAGCAGCTTGGCCGTCTCTTCGGGCGAGCAGTACTTC. This gives the protein CASSLAVSSGEQYF.

The chain employs TRBV7-9 and TRBJ1-2, with 7 positions matching TRBD1. Germline lookup yields CDR1 SEHNR and CDR2 FQNEAQ (reference sequence). This CDR3 has 16 residues. Unmatched junction bases numbered 18, after V lost 4 bases and J lost 10 bases. The CDR3 sequence: CASSSRGQPSLTFYTF. The CDR3 DNA reads as TGTGCCAGCAGCTCCAGGGGACAGCCATCCTTGACCTTCTACACCTTC.

This chain joins TRBV6-5 and TRBJ1-6; TRBD1 is a possible D gene (6 bases). Trimming took 6 bases from V and 7 from J, leaving 13 bases between them. Germline-derived CDR1 and CDR2 are MNHEY and SVGAGI. The CDR3 extends over 14 amino acids. The CDR3 is CASRVTGPNSPLHF. The CDR3 DNA follows: TGTGCCAGCAGGGTGACAGGTCCCAATTCACCCCTCCACTTT.

The V and J genes are TRBV5-6 and TRBJ1-1, with D possibly matching TRBD1 (6 bases). V gave up 1 base and J gave up 1 base, with 11 bases separating them. CDR1 and CDR2 (germline): SGHDT, YYEEEE. The CDR3 covers 15 residues. The CDR3 DNA sequence: TGTGCCAGCAGCTTGCAGGGGTTATCGAACACTGAAGCTTTCTTT. Amino acids: CASSLQGLSNTEAFF. The entire variable domain, with the rest obtained from reference TRBV5-6 and TRBJ1-1, is as follows: DAGVTQSPTHLIKTRGQQVTLRCSPKSGHDTVSWYQQALGQGPQFIFQYYEEEERQRGNFPDRFSGHQFPNYSSELNVNALLLGDSALYLCASSLQGLSNTEAFFGQGTRLTVV.

The chain is built from TRBV23-1 and TRBJ2-1; possible D gene TRBD1, 6 bases. TRBV23-1 is classed as an ORF, of uncertain function. V lost 4 bases and J 2 bases, leaving 15 bases between the germline ends. The CDR3 has 16 residues. CDR3 DNA: TGCGCCAGCAGTCCCCCCCGACAGGCCCCCTACAATGAGCAGTTCTTC. Encoded protein: CASSPPRQAPYNEQFF.

A note on this clone: This sample includes further DNA sequences coding for the same CDR3. The CDR3 sequence is CASSLVGGTEAFF. In nucleotides, the CDR3 is TGTGCCAGCAGCTTAGTGGGGGGAACTGAAGCTTTCTTT. V and J are TRBV11-2 and TRBJ1-1, with D maybe TRBD1 (5 bases). The length of the CDR3 is 13 residues. V lost 1 base and J 5 bases, leaving 8 bases between the germline ends. Germline CDR1 is SGHAT and CDR2 is FQNNGV.

V gene TRBV30 combines with J gene TRBJ2-5; TRBD2 aligns across 10 bases. V was clipped by 1 base and J by 7 bases; unmatched bases: 3. The CDR3 has 13 amino acids. The germline gives CDR1 GTSNPN, CDR2 SVGIG (reference sequence). The CDR3 coding sequence is TGTGCCTGGAGTGGGACTAGCGGAGTGACCCAGTACTTC. Translating gives CAWSGTSGVTQYF.